The rows below give T cell receptor beta chains drawn from one sample of a study of T-cell memory formation after mild COVID-19. TCRdb called the 5' RACE reads again in MiXCR, with one record for every CDR3 protein. The table has some 490,000 distinct CDR3 sequences, 15% to 20% seen once. The source material was PBMCs or a T cell subset sorted from them (not recorded which). The receptors come from an adult woman who had mild COVID-19 (a few samples of this study predate the infection). Cell type and time point are not known. CDR3s include the opening cysteine and the closing phenylalanine or tryptophan. The order of the fields is D gene, J gene, clone size, V gene, CDR3 protein, CDR3 DNA. D genes are given only for firm matches. Clone size is not always given. Where it is, it says once, few, many or a class for expanded clones.

. TRBJ2-1 many TRBV5-6 CASSMRPFLANEQFF TGTGCCAGCAGCATGAGACCATTTTTGGCCAATGAGCAGTTCTTC
. TRBJ2-3 . TRBV14 CASSQEGLSTDTQYF TGTGCCAGCAGCCAAGAAGGCCTTAGCACAGATACGCAGTATTTT
. TRBJ1-2 few TRBV29-1 CSFWDLYGYTF TGCAGCTTCTGGGACCTTTATGGCTACACCTTC
. TRBJ2-3 many TRBV7-2 CASSSPTDTQYF TGTGCCAGCAGCTCGCCCACAGATACGCAGTATTTT
. TRBJ2-3 many TRBV5-1 CASSLEGTDTQYF TGTGCCAGCAGCTTAGAGGGCACAGATACGCAGTATTTT
TRBD1 TRBJ2-3 . TRBV18 CASSPRGPGPDTQYF TGTGCCAGCTCACCCAGGGGGCCGGGCCCAGATACGCAGTATTTT
. TRBJ2-7 . TRBV5-1 CASQTGSSYEQYF TGCGCCTCCCAGACGGGCAGCTCCTACGAGCAGTACTTC
TRBD2 TRBJ2-3 few TRBV12-3/TRBV12-4 CASSLPRLAGGPDSTDTQYF TGTGCCAGCAGTTTACCCCGACTAGCGGGGGGGCCGGATAGCACAGATACGCAGTATTTT
. TRBJ2-3 . TRBV5-1 CARPTDTQYF TGCGCCAGGCCCACAGATACGCAGTATTTT
TRBD1 TRBJ2-7 few TRBV7-2 CASSSSGTGLEQYF TGTGCCAGCAGCTCCTCCGGGACAGGCCTAGAGCAGTACTTC
. TRBJ2-2 . TRBV6-1 CASNGAGELFF TGTGCCAGCAATGGGGCCGGGGAGCTGTTTTTT